This T cell receptor (beta chain) was documented in a study of tumor and adjacent non-tumor tissue in lung cancer. Study details: Aged about 31 to 76 years, patients included approximately 11 men and 4 or 5 women with stage I to III disease.

TCRbeta libraries were built with three rounds of nested PCR, modified from ARM-PCR. TCRdb re-derived calls from the multiplex PCR reads in MiXCR, one entry per CDR3 protein. The sample has approximately 62,000 distinct CDR3 sequences, around two thirds seen once. In germline, CDR1 is SGHRS, CDR2 YFSETQ. Trimming left V 2 bases short and J 3 bases short, with 3 bases between. This CDR3 contains 11 residues. This clonotype has only a few counts. The template was RNA from unsorted bulk tissue. More than 3 cm separated this lung sample from the edge of the tumor. The clonotype originates from a man between 65 and 80 years old with non-small cell lung cancer. What was sequenced was distant non-tumor lung tissue. The rearrangement joins TRBV5-1 to TRBJ2-7, with D unresolved. CDR3 nucleotides: TGCGCCAGCAGCTTATACTACGAGCAGTACTTC. It codes for CASSLYYEQYF.